This entry lists 22 T cell receptor beta chains sequenced from one sample in a study of blood T cell repertoires in COVID-19. Using immunoSEQ multiplex PCR, the repertoire was profiled, and TCRdb retains in-frame clones only, with some absent. This table has some 96,000 clones, over 75% appearing once. What was sequenced was peripheral blood. These receptor sequences come from a human donor in a cohort sampled during active COVID-19.

The chain links TRBV7-9 to TRBJ2-7, with D perhaps TRBD2 (6 bases). V lost 3 bases and J lost 6, with 12 bases in between. CDR3 length equals 13 residues. Per the germline V gene, CDR1 is SEHNR and CDR2 is FQNEAQ (reference sequence). The CDR3 reads CASSFQRGGEQYF. CDR3 coding DNA: TGTGCCAGCAGCTTTCAGAGGGGAGGCGAGCAGTACTTC.

The gene calls are TRBV5-1 and TRBJ1-5; D might be TRBD1 (6 bases). CDR1 is SGHRS, CDR2 YFSETQ, per germline. The ends were cut back, 4 bases at V and 2 bases at J, with 22 bases in the middle. This CDR3 contains 18 residues. The CDR3, as DNA: TGCGCCAGCAGCCCGGGGGGCCAGTCCGCGGCGGGCAATCAGCCCCAGCATTTT. It encodes CASSPGGQSAAGNQPQHF.

Note on this clone: Its ends do not fully match the called genes, so a read error is possible. This sequence joins TRBV5-6 and TRBJ2-7; the match to TRBD2 covers 14 bases. The germline V gene has CDR1 SGHDT and CDR2 YYEEEE. CDR3 size: 17 residues. CDR3 nucleotide sequence: TGTGCCAGCAGCCAAAATCAACTCCGGACTAGCGGGAGGCCAACTAGGTTC. Its protein is CASSQNQLRTSGRPTRF.

V usage is TRBV10-3 and J usage is TRBJ1-3; TRBD1 might be the D (6 bases). This CDR3 is 15 amino acids long. V lost 6 bases to trimming and J lost 0 bases, with 12 bases between them. The germline gives CDR1 ENHRY, CDR2 SYGVKD. CDR3 residues: CAISQDSNSGNTIYF. The CDR3 DNA sequence: TGTGCCATCAGCCAGGACAGTAACTCTGGAAACACCATATATTTT.

This clone was recorded once. The gene calls are TRBV10-3 and TRBJ2-2; 10 bases match TRBD2. With V trimmed by 8 bases and J by 5 bases, 5 bases remained unmatched. The CDR3 covers 14 residues. From germline, CDR1 is ENHRY and CDR2 SYGVKD. The CDR3 DNA is TGTGCCATCCGACTAGCGGGTGGGACCGGGGAGCTGTTTTTT. Its translation is CAIRLAGGTGELFF.

The chain links TRBV9 to TRBJ2-2, with 14 bases fitting TRBD2. The J segment lost 1 base and the V segment lost 0 bases, leaving 8 bases of the junction unmatched. The CDR3 consists of 20 residues. Germline CDR1 SGDLS, CDR2 YYNGEE. The CDR3 DNA follows: TGTGCCAGCAGCGTAGAAGGACTAGCGGGGGGCCTTCGGAACACCGGGGAGCTGTTTTTT. This codes for CASSVEGLAGGLRNTGELFF.

This clone was observed a single time. The chain has TRBV4-3 and TRBJ2-2, with 8 bases lining up with TRBD1. The germline CDR1 and CDR2 sequences are LGHNA and YSLEER. This CDR3 contains 17 residues. The ends lost 4 bases at V and 0 bases at J; junction bases unmatched: 7. The CDR3 sequence: CASSPSQGATNTGELFF. The CDR3 DNA is TGCGCCAGCAGCCCGAGTCAGGGGGCGACGAACACCGGGGAGCTGTTTTTT.

V is TRBV30 and J is TRBJ2-2, with 9 bases lining up with TRBD1. Trimming cost V 5 bases and J 5 bases; bases outside gene matches: 12. The CDR3 covers 16 residues. Per germline, CDR1 GTSNPN and CDR2 SVGIG (reference sequence). The CDR3 here is CAWGTGSLGRTGELFF. The CDR3 DNA reads TGTGCCTGGGGGACAGGGAGTCTGGGTCGGACCGGGGAGCTGTTTTTT.

The chain links TRBV7-2 to TRBJ1-1; TRBD1 might be the D (6 bases). CDR3 length: 14 residues. Deletions cut 5 bases from V and 5 bases from J, with 15 bases between. Germline assignment: CDR1 SGHTA and CDR2 FQGNSA. CDR3 protein: CASSRPTGWTEAFF. CDR3 nucleotide sequence: TGTGCCAGCAGCCGGCCAACAGGGTGGACTGAAGCTTTCTTT. Full variable domain (outside the CDR3, taken from reference TRBV7-2 and TRBJ1-1): GAGVSQSPSNKVTEKGKDVELRCDPISGHTALYWYRQSLGQGLEFLIYFQGNSAPDKSGLPSDRFSAERTGGSVSTLTIQRTQQEDSAVYLCASSRPTGWTEAFFGQGTRLTVV.

The chain couples TRBV29-1 to TRBJ2-1; tentatively, D is TRBD2 (6 bases). Looked up from germline, CDR1 is SQVTM and CDR2 is ANQGSEA. The CDR3 is 16 amino acids. V gave up 3 bases and J gave up 0 bases, with 15 bases separating them. The CDR3 spells CSVEGTGSGSYNEQFF. CDR3 DNA: TGCAGCGTTGAGGGGACCGGGAGCGGCTCCTACAATGAGCAGTTCTTC.

This clone has a single count. The V gene is TRBV7-2, the J gene TRBJ1-1, with 7 bases fitting TRBD1. V dropped 2 bases and J dropped 4; count of bases not matched to a gene: 10. From germline, CDR1 is SGHTA and CDR2 FQGNSA. This CDR3 spans 16 amino acids. The CDR3 nucleotides read TGTGCCAGCAGCTTATCACCCCTCGACAGGGCCACTGAAGCTTTCTTT. It codes for CASSLSPLDRATEAFF. Full variable domain (rest looked up from reference TRBV7-2 and TRBJ1-1): GAGVSQSPSNKVTEKGKDVELRCDPISGHTALYWYRQSLGQGLEFLIYFQGNSAPDKSGLPSDRFSAERTGGSVSTLTIQRTQQEDSAVYLCASSLSPLDRATEAFFGQGTRLTVV.

This chain connects TRBV2 to TRBJ2-2; no definite D call. The CDR3 has 13 amino acids. Germline-derived CDR1 and CDR2 are SNHLY and FYNNEI. Trimming cost V 7 bases and J 1 base, with 7 bases left between them. The CDR3 DNA reads as TGTGCCAGCATATCAGAGAACACCGGGGAGCTGTTTTTT. It yields the protein CASISENTGELFF.

The table lists this clone with a count of one. The chain recombines TRBV3-1 (or the pseudogene TRBV3-2) with TRBJ2-3; 10 bases line up with TRBD2. The V gene's germline CDR1 is LGHDT and CDR2 YNNKEL (reference sequence). V was pared by 4 bases and J by 1 base, with 5 bases of the junction left unmatched. The CDR3 length is 16 residues. The CDR3 spells CASSPIGTSGTDTQYF. For the CDR3, the DNA is TGTGCCAGCAGCCCTATAGGGACTAGCGGCACAGATACGCAGTATTTT.

This clone has a handful of counts. The chain has TRBV3-1 (or the pseudogene TRBV3-2) and TRBJ2-1; the match to TRBD2 covers 7 bases. The CDR3 is 16 amino acids. From germline, CDR1 is LGHDT and CDR2 YNNKEL (reference sequence). The V segment lost 3 bases and the J segment 4 bases; nucleotides outside the gene matches: 9. CDR3 in amino acids: CASSHPPVGGYNEQFF. The DNA of the CDR3 is TGTGCCAGCAGCCATCCGCCGGTGGGGGGGTACAATGAGCAGTTCTTC.

This chain connects TRBV19 to TRBJ2-2; D is possibly TRBD1 (5 bases). The CDR3 covers 14 residues. Trimming stripped 2 bases from V and 5 bases from J, with 9 bases between. Germline V CDR1 and CDR2: LNHDA, SQIVND (reference sequence). CDR3 nucleotide sequence: TGTGCCAGTAGTATAAGGGGATTGACCGGGGAGCTGTTTTTT. As protein: CASSIRGLTGELFF.

The chain combines TRBV9 with TRBJ2-7; TRBD2 is a possible D gene (5 bases). V lost 0 bases and J lost 4, with 20 bases in between. The CDR3 sequence is 17 residues long. Looked up from germline, CDR1 is SGDLS and CDR2 is YYNGEE. CDR3 residues: CASSVGPAVKTSYEQYF. CDR3 DNA sequence: TGTGCCAGCAGCGTAGGTCCAGCGGTAAAAACCTCTTACGAGCAGTACTTC.

As for this clone: Other DNA sequences in this sample translate to the same CDR3. The V call is TRBV7-9, the J call TRBJ2-1, with 10 nucleotides matching TRBD1. Germline CDR1 reads SEHNR; CDR2 reads FQNEAQ (reference sequence). The CDR3 is 15 residues long. Trimming at V came to 5 bases and at J to 4 bases, leaving 5 bases not matched to a gene. CDR3 coding DNA: TGTGCCAGCAGCCCCGGGACAGGGGAATACAATGAGCAGTTCTTC. Protein product: CASSPGTGEYNEQFF. Looking up the rest from reference TRBV7-9 and TRBJ2-1 gives the full variable domain: DTGVSQNPRHKITKRGQNVTFRCDPISEHNRLYWYRQTLGQGPEFLTYFQNEAQLEKSRLLSDRFSAERPKGSFSTLEIQRTEQGDSAMYLCASSPGTGEYNEQFFGPGTRLTVL.

The chain carries TRBV27 and TRBJ2-3, with 10 bases matching TRBD1. Germline CDR1 is MNHEY and CDR2 is SMNVEV (reference sequence). The length of the CDR3 is 16 residues. V shed 6 bases and J 1 base; nucleotides not matched to a gene: 7. The CDR3 loop is CASRRSGTGGTDTQYF. In DNA form, the CDR3 reads TGTGCCAGCAGAAGATCCGGGACAGGGGGCACAGATACGCAGTATTTT.

This clone was seen once. The chain is built from TRBV18 and TRBJ1-6; D perhaps matches TRBD1 (6 bases). Trimming cost V 4 bases and J 15 bases, with 19 bases left between them. The germline V gene has CDR1 KGHSH and CDR2 LQKENI. This CDR3 is built from 14 residues. The CDR3: CASSQGGTALGLHF. CDR3 sequence (DNA): TGTGCCAGCTCACAGGGGGGGACTGCCCTCGGCCTCCACTTT.

This clone has just one count. The V gene is TRBV12-5, the J gene TRBJ1-2, with D tentatively TRBD1 (5 bases). The CDR3 covers 13 residues. V lost 8 bases, J lost 5 bases, and 15 bases lay in between. Germline CDR1 LGHNT, CDR2 FRNRAP. The CDR3 nucleotides read TGTGCTAGTTTAGGGGAAGGGGTTTATGGCTACACCTTC. It is translated as CASLGEGVYGYTF.

The rearrangement uses TRBV6-2 or TRBV6-3 and TRBJ2-1; no reliable D call. Trimming stripped 1 base from V and 13 bases from J, with 11 bases between. Germline CDR1 is MNHEY and CDR2 is SVGEGT. CDR3 length equals 12 residues. CDR3 sequence (DNA): TGTGCCAGCAGTTACTACGCGGAGATTCAGTTCTTC. Protein: CASSYYAEIQFF.

V gene TRBV3-1 (or the pseudogene TRBV3-2) combines with J gene TRBJ2-5; no definite D call. V dropped 2 bases and J dropped 1 base, with 8 bases sitting between them. There are 14 residues in the CDR3. CDR1 is LGHDT, CDR2 YNNKEL, per germline (reference sequence). The CDR3, as DNA: TGTGCCAGCAGCCAATCCCTAAGCCAAGAGACCCAGTACTTC. Amino acid sequence: CASSQSLSQETQYF.